The clone carrying this TCR beta chain was counted ten times or more. Expressed TCRB transcripts were sequenced, since all the RNA that had been isolated was reverse transcribed. The protocol was immunoSEQ multiplex PCR, while the TCRdb copy is restricted to in-frame clones and leaves out a portion. The table has 120,000 to 150,000 clones, 6.9% seen once. This CDR3 spans 14 amino acids. V was cut by 0 bases and J by 0 bases, with 5 bases left in between. The germline V gene has CDR1 SGHRS and CDR2 YFSETQ. The data are from a study of beta chain features in type 1 diabetes. Study as a whole: Cell yields, gender and age were comparable in patients and healthy donors. Across all samples, about 100,000,000 sorted cells were examined.

This rearrangement joins TRBV5-1 to TRBJ2-3; D gene uncertain. The receptor was derived from a woman between 25 and 40 years old in good health. The sequenced sample was central memory CD4+ T cells from blood. CDR3 amino acids: CASSLEQSTDTQYF. Written as DNA, the CDR3 is TGCGCCAGCAGCTTGGAACAGAGCACAGATACGCAGTATTTT.